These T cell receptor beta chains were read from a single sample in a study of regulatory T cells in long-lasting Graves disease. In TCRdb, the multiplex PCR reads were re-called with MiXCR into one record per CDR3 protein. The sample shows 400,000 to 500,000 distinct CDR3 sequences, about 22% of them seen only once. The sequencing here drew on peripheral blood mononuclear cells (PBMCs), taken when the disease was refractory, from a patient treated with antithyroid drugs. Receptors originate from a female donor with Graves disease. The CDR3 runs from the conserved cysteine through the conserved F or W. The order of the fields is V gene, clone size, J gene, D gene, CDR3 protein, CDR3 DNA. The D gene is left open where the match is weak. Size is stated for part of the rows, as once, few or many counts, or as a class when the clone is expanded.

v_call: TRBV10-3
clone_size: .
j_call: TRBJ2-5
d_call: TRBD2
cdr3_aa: CAISAGAGGQETQYF
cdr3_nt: TGTGCCATCAGTGCCGGAGCGGGAGGGCAAGAGACCCAGTACTTC

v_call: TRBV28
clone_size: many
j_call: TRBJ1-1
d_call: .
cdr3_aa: CASSLVPPMNTEAFF
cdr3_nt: TGTGCCAGCAGTTTGGTCCCCCCCATGAACACTGAAGCTTTCTTT

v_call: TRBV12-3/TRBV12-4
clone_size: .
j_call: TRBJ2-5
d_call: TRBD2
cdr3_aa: CASSLGAGGAQYF
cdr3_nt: TGTGCCAGCAGTTTAGGGGCCGGGGGGGCCCAGTACTTC

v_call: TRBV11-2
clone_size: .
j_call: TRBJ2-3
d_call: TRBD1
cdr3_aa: CASSEGQTSTDTQYF
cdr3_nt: TGTGCCAGCAGCGAGGGACAGACTAGCACAGATACGCAGTATTTT

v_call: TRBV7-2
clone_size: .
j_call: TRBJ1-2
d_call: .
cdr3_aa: CASSTGSSYGYTF
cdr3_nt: TGTGCCAGCAGTACAGGGTCATCCTATGGCTACACCTTC

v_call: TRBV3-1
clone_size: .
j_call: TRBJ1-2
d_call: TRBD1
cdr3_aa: CASSTSGTGGHVNYGYTF
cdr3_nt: TGTGCCAGCAGCACTTCCGGGACAGGGGGCCACGTTAACTATGGCTACACCTTC

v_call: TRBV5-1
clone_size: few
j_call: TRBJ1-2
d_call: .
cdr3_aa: CASSYQQGLSGYTF
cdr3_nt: TGCGCCAGCAGCTACCAACAGGGACTCTCTGGCTACACCTTC

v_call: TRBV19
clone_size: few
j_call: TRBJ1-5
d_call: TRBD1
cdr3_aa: CASSDRGGQPQHF
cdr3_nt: TGTGCCAGCAGCGACAGGGGTGGTCAGCCCCAGCATTTT

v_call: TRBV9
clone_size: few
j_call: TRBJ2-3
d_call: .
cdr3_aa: CASSVLDSQSTDTQYF
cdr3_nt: TGTGCCAGCAGCGTGTTGGACTCACAGAGCACAGATACGCAGTATTTT

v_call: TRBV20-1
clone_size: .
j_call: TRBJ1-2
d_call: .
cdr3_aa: CSARHTFDYGYTF
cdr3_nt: TGCAGTGCGCGACACACCTTCGACTATGGCTACACCTTC

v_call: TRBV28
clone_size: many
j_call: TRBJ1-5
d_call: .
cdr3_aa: CASRLGLPLNQPQHF
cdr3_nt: TGTGCCAGCAGATTGGGACTTCCACTCAATCAGCCCCAGCATTTT

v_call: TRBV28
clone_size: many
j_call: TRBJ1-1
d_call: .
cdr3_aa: CASSLRWTEAFF
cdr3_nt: TGTGCCAGCAGTTTAAGGTGGACTGAAGCTTTCTTT

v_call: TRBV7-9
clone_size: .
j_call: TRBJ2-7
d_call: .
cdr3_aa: CASSLGTEYTYEQYF
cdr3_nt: TGTGCCAGCAGCTTAGGGACGGAATACACCTACGAGCAGTACTTC

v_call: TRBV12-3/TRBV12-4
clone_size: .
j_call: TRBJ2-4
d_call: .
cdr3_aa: CASSGWGIQYF
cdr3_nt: TGTGCCAGCAGTGGGTGGGGCATTCAGTACTTC

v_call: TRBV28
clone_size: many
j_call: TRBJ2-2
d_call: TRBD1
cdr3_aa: CASSRTGGTGELFF
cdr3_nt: TGTGCCAGCAGCCGGACAGGGGGCACCGGGGAGCTGTTTTTT

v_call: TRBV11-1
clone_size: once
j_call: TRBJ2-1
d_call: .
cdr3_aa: CASSLEGNEQFF
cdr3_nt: TGTGCCAGCAGCTTAGAGGGCAATGAGCAGTTCTTC

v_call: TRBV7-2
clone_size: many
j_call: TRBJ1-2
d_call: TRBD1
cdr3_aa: CASSPRTGEVYGYTF
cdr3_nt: TGTGCCAGCAGCCCCAGAACAGGGGAGGTTTATGGCTACACCTTC

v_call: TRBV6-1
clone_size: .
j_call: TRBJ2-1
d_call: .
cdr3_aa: CASSRTTKLSYNEQFF
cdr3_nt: TGTGCCAGCAGTCGCACTACCAAACTCTCCTACAATGAGCAGTTCTTC

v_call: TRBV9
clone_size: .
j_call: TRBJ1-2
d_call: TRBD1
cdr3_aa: CASSGRDRKRSYGYTF
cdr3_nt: TGTGCCAGCAGCGGCCGGGACAGGAAAAGGAGTTACGGCTACACCTTC

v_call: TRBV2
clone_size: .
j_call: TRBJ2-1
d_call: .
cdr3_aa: CASSVGRGVNEQFF
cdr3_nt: TGTGCCAGCAGTGTGGGCAGGGGCGTCAATGAGCAGTTCTTC

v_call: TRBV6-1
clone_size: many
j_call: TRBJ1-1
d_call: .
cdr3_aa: CASSERLQGSEAFF
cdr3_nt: TGTGCCAGCAGTGAAAGGCTTCAGGGGTCTGAAGCTTTCTTT

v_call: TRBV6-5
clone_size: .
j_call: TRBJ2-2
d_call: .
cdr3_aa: CASSYSGAVELFF
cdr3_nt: TGTGCCAGCAGTTACTCAGGGGCTGTGGAGCTGTTTTTT

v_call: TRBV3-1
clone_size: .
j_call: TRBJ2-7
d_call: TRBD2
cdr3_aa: CASSQVSYASGTSYEQYF
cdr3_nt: TGTGCCAGCAGCCAAGTTAGCTACGCTAGCGGGACATCCTACGAGCAGTACTTC

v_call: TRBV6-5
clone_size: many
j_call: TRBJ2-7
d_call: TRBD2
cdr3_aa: CASSYSGLAATYEQYF
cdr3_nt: TGTGCCAGCAGTTACTCCGGACTAGCGGCTACCTACGAGCAGTACTTC

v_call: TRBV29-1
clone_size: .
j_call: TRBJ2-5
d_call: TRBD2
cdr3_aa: CSVGKQRERSETQYF
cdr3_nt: TGCAGCGTTGGGAAACAGCGGGAGCGCTCGGAGACCCAGTACTTC

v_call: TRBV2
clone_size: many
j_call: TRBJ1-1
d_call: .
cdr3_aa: CASSKTGSEAFF
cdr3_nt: TGTGCCAGCAGCAAAACAGGTTCTGAAGCTTTCTTT

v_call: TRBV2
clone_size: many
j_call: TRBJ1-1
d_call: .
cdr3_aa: CATNQKGNTEAFF
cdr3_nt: TGTGCCACAAACCAAAAGGGGAACACTGAAGCTTTCTTT

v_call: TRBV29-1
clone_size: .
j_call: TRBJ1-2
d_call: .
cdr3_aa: CSVTYGANYGYTF
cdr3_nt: TGCAGCGTCACCTACGGGGCCAACTATGGCTACACCTTC

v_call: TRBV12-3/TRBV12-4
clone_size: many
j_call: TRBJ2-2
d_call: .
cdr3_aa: CASSFTGSNTGELFF
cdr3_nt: TGTGCCAGCAGTTTCACAGGCTCGAACACCGGGGAGCTGTTTTTT

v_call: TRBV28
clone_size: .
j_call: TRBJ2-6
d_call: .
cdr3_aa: CASSSPSGAGGANVLTF
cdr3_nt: TGTGCCAGCAGTAGCCCCTCGGGGGCTGGTGGGGCCAACGTCCTGACTTTC

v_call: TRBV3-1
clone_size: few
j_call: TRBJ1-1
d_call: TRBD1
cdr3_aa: CASSHQLGGAGGTEAFF
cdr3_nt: TGTGCCAGCAGCCATCAACTTGGGGGCGCAGGGGGAACTGAAGCTTTCTTT

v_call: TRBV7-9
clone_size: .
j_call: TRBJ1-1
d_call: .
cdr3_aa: CASSHHVGMNTEAFF
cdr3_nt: TGTGCCAGCAGCCACCATGTGGGGATGAACACTGAAGCTTTCTTT

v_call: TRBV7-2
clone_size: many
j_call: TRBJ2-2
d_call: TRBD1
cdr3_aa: CASSSDRGPGELFF
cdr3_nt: TGTGCCAGCAGCTCGGACAGGGGGCCAGGGGAGCTGTTTTTT

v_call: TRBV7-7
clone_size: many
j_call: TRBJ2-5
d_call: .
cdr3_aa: CASSFGLGAETQYF
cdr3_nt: TGTGCTAGCAGCTTTGGATTGGGTGCAGAGACCCAGTACTTC

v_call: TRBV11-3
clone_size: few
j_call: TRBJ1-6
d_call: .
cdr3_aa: CASSQRRGPADSPLHF
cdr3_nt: TGTGCCAGCAGCCAGCGGCGGGGTCCGGCCGATTCACCCCTCCACTTT

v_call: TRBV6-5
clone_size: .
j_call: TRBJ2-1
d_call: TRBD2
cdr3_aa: CASSYLGRGAYNEQFF
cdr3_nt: TGTGCCAGCAGTTACTTGGGGCGGGGGGCCTACAATGAGCAGTTCTTC

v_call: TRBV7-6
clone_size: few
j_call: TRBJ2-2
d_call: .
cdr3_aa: CASSPMDSSNTGELFF
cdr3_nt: TGTGCCAGCAGCCCGATGGACAGTTCGAACACCGGGGAGCTGTTTTTT

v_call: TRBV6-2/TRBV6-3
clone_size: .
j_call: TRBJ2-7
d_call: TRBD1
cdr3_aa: CASRGRDRGRGSYEQYF
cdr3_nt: TGTGCCAGCAGAGGCCGGGACAGGGGGCGCGGGTCCTACGAGCAGTACTTC

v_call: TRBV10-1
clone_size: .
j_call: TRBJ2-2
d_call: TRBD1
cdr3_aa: CAPGTGQGITGELFF
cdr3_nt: TGCGCCCCGGGGACCGGACAGGGTATAACCGGGGAGCTGTTTTTT

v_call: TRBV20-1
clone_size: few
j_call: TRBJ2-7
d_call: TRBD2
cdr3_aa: CSAPQGLGQKQYF
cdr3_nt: TGCAGTGCTCCCCAGGGACTAGGGCAAAAGCAGTACTTC

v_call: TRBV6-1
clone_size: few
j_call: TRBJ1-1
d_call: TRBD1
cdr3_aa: CASQRDRVAEAFF
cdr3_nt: TGTGCCAGCCAACGGGACAGGGTCGCTGAAGCTTTCTTT

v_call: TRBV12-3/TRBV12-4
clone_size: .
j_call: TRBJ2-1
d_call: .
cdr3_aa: CASSFRQNNEQFF
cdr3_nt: TGTGCCAGCAGTTTTAGGCAGAACAATGAGCAGTTCTTC

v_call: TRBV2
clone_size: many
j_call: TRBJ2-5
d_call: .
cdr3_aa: CASSDSWTQYF
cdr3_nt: TGTGCCAGCAGTGATAGTTGGACCCAGTACTTC

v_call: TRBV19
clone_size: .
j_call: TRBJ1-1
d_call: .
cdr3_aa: CVSSSSGGNTEAFF
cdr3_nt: TGTGTCAGTAGTTCCTCGGGGGGGAACACTGAGGCTTTCTTT

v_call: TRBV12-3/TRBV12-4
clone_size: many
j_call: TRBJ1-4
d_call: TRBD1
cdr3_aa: CASSRQGKGEKLFF
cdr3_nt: TGTGCCAGCAGTCGACAGGGGAAGGGTGAAAAACTGTTTTTT

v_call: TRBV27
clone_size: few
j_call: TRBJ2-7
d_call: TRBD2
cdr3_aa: CASSTPGLAPSSYEQYF
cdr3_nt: TGTGCCAGCAGTACCCCGGGACTAGCGCCTAGCTCCTACGAGCAGTACTTC

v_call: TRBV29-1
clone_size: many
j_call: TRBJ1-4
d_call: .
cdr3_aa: CSGTVNEKLFF
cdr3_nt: TGCAGCGGGACAGTTAATGAAAAACTGTTTTTT

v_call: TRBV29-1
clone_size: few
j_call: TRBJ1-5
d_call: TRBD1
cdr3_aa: CSVRQGAAGQPQHF
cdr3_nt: TGCAGCGTTAGACAGGGGGCTGCGGGTCAGCCCCAGCATTTT

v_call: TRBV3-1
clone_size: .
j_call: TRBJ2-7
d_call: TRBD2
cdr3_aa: CASSRRGYYEQYF
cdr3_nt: TGTGCCAGCAGCCGGCGGGGGTACTACGAGCAGTACTTC

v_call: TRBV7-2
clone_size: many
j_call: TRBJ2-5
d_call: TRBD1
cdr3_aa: CASSLAGGQGWETQYF
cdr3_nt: TGTGCCAGCAGCTTAGCGGGGGGACAGGGATGGGAGACCCAGTACTTC

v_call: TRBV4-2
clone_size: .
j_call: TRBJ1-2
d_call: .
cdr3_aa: CASSQEPGNYGYTF
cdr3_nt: TGTGCCAGCAGCCAAGAACCTGGGAACTATGGCTACACCTTC

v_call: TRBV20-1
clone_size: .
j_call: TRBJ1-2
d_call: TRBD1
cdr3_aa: CSAKQGNYGYTF
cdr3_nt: TGCAGTGCAAAACAGGGGAACTATGGCTACACCTTC

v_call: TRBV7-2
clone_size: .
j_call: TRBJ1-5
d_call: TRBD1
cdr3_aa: CASSLDAGGSNQPQHF
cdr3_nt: TGTGCCAGCAGCCTGGACGCAGGGGGGAGCAATCAGCCCCAGCATTTT

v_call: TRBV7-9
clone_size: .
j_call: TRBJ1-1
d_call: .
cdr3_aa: CAVAQSEAFF
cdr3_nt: TGTGCCGTCGCACAGTCTGAAGCTTTCTTT

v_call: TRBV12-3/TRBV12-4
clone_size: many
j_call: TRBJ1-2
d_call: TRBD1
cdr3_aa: CASSFRGGNGYTF
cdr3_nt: TGTGCCAGCAGTTTCAGAGGGGGCAATGGCTACACCTTC

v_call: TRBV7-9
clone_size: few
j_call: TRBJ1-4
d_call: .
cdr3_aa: CASSSDAPEKLFF
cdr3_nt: TGTGCCAGCAGCTCGGATGCCCCAGAAAAACTGTTTTTT